Shown below are 5 T cell receptor beta chains from a single sample sequenced in a study of T cells after yellow fever vaccination. Using its own MiXCR run on the 5' RACE reads, TCRdb lists one record per CDR3 protein. The profile shows roughly 400,000 distinct CDR3 sequences, around 20% of them singletons. The source material was PBMCs, sampled before the yellow fever booster vaccination. These receptors all stem from a young man who received the YFV17D yellow fever vaccine.

This rearrangement joins TRBV20-1 to TRBJ2-1; either TRBD1 or TRBD2 may fit D (7 bases each). Germline V gives CDR1 DFQATT, CDR2 SNEGSKA (reference sequence). V lost 3 bases and J 8 bases, leaving 20 bases between the germline ends. The CDR3 has 15 residues. The CDR3 coding sequence is TGCAGTGCTAGGCGCGCCGCAGGGGGGGGCCATGAGCAGTTCTTC. Translating gives CSARRAAGGGHEQFF.

J is TRBJ1-1 and V is TRBV6-5, with 9 bases fitting TRBD1. The CDR3 has 14 amino acids. V lost 6 bases and J lost 7; bases outside the gene matches: 9. Germline assignment: CDR1 MNHEY and CDR2 SVGAGI. Written as DNA, the CDR3 is TGTGCCAGCAGCCACAGGGGGCTACTGGTTGAAGCTTTCTTT. It is translated as CASSHRGLLVEAFF.

This chain joins TRBV20-1 and TRBJ2-7, with no clear D. The CDR3 sequence is 13 residues long. Trimming cost V 6 bases and J 6 bases, with 18 bases left between them. Germline V gene sequence: CDR1 DFQATT, CDR2 SNEGSKA (reference sequence). In DNA form, the CDR3 reads TGCAGTGCCCGGTCGGGTTCCCGAAGCGAGCAGTACGTC. Its translation: CSARSGSRSEQYV.

This clonotype occurred a few times. The chain combines TRBV6-5 with TRBJ1-1; D call uncertain. The V gene lost 6 bases and the J gene lost 4 bases, with 15 bases spanning the gap. Germline V gene sequence: CDR1 MNHEY, CDR2 SVGAGI. This CDR3 spans 14 amino acids. The CDR3 sequence: CASRKLEARTEAFF. The CDR3 DNA sequence: TGTGCCAGCAGGAAGCTGGAGGCGCGCACTGAAGCTTTCTTT.

V is TRBV12-5 and J is TRBJ2-1, with D perhaps matching TRBD1 (6 bases). V lost 2 bases and J 3 bases, leaving 14 bases between the germline ends. The germline gives CDR1 LGHNT, CDR2 FRNRAP. The CDR3 runs 16 residues. CDR3 region: CASGLTQGLDYNEQFF. CDR3 sequence (DNA): TGTGCTAGTGGTTTGACTCAGGGGCTCGACTACAATGAGCAGTTCTTC. Complete variable domain (other parts from reference TRBV12-5 and TRBJ2-1): DARVTQTPRHKVTEMGQEVTMRCQPILGHNTVFWYRQTMMQGLELLAYFRNRAPLDDSGMPKDRFSAEMPDATLATLKIQPSEPRDSAVYFCASGLTQGLDYNEQFFGPGTRLTVL.